Below are 18 T cell receptor beta chains sequenced from a single sample in a study of control samples from healthy donors and cancer patients. TCRdb's table, derived via immunoSEQ multiplex PCR, lists solely in-frame clones and lacks some. The table records 100,000 to 150,000 clones, about 92% of them present only once. Source material: PBMCs. The receptor set was obtained from an older man with head and neck cancer.

The chain uses TRBV7-6 and TRBJ2-3, with D possibly called TRBD1 or TRBD2 (6 bases each). The germline V gene encodes CDR1 SGHVS and CDR2 FNYEAQ. This CDR3 comprises 15 residues. With 5 bases removed from V and 2 bases from J, the gap between germline ends came to 14 bases. CDR3 loop: CASSRRGALTDTQYF. For the CDR3, the DNA is TGTGCCAGCAGCCGTAGGGGGGCTCTCACAGATACGCAGTATTTT.

This clone was recorded only once. The V and J genes are TRBV2 and TRBJ1-2; tentatively, D is TRBD1 (6 bases). Germline-derived CDR1 and CDR2 are SNHLY and FYNNEI. CDR3 length: 14 amino acids. With 3 bases removed from V and 2 bases from J, the gap between germline ends came to 10 bases. The CDR3 region is CASSDQGMNYGYTF. The CDR3 region has the DNA TGTGCCAGCAGTGACCAGGGGATGAACTATGGCTACACCTTC.

This chain links TRBV4-1 with TRBJ2-1, with TRBD1 matching 7 bases. V lost 1 base and J lost 8; bases outside the gene matches: 14. This CDR3 spans 17 amino acids. In germline, CDR1 is MGHRA, CDR2 YSYEKL. CDR3 in DNA: TGCGCCAGCAGCCAAGTATATCGGGACAGCGGTTGGGATGAGCAGTTCTTC. The encoded protein is CASSQVYRDSGWDEQFF.

This clone was observed a single time. The CDR3 sequence is CASGSLNTEAFF. DNA for the CDR3: TGTGCCAGCGGCAGTTTGAACACTGAAGCTTTCTTT. The chain links TRBV12-3 or TRBV12-4 to TRBJ1-1, with D unclear. V was cut by 8 bases and J by 0 bases, with 7 bases left in between. This CDR3 contains 12 residues.

This clone is a singleton in its sample. The chain has TRBV13 and TRBJ2-3, with D perhaps TRBD2 (6 bases). From germline, CDR1 is PRHDT and CDR2 FYEKMQ (reference sequence). The CDR3 totals 16 residues. Trimming removed 2 bases at V and 0 bases at J, with 12 bases between. The CDR3 loop reads CASSLRAGTSTDTQYF. The CDR3 nucleotides are TGTGCCAGCAGCTTAAGGGCCGGGACTAGCACAGATACGCAGTATTTT.

The chain couples TRBV5-6 to TRBJ1-3; D ambiguous. CDR1 SGHDT and CDR2 YYEEEE come from the germline V gene. Trimming shortened V by 0 bases and J by 0 bases, and 7 bases separated the two germline ends. The CDR3 loop spans 15 amino acids. The CDR3 is CASSLGQNSGNTIYF. The CDR3 nucleotides are TGTGCCAGCAGCTTGGGGCAGAACTCTGGAAACACCATATATTTT.

This chain joins TRBV5-4 and TRBJ1-1, with TRBD1 matching 12 bases. Germline trimming cut 3 bases from V and 0 bases from J; bases unmatched to any gene: 3. The CDR3 runs 16 residues. The germline gives CDR1 SGHNT, CDR2 YYREEE (reference sequence). CDR3 amino acids: CASSSGTGGLNTEAFF. The DNA for the CDR3 is TGTGCCAGCAGCTCGGGGACAGGGGGCTTGAACACTGAAGCTTTCTTT.

The V call is TRBV4-1, the J call TRBJ1-6; tentative D call: TRBD1 (5 bases). Trimming pared 4 bases from V and 10 bases from J, leaving 23 bases between. The CDR3 has 17 amino acids. Germline CDR1 MGHRA, CDR2 YSYEKL. The CDR3 nucleotides are TGCGCCAGCAGCCTGGCGGGCAGGGAGACCGGAAGGTCACCCCTCCACTTT. Translated, it gives CASSLAGRETGRSPLHF.

The V gene is TRBV5-1, the J gene TRBJ1-6; TRBD1 agrees at 7 bases. Trimming took 3 bases from V and 8 from J; bases not matched to a gene: 11. The CDR3 has 16 amino acids. Germline V CDR1 and CDR2: SGHRS, YFSETQ. DNA for the CDR3: TGCGCCAGCAGCTCCAAGAATAGAGGACAGGATTCACCCCTCCACTTT. Its protein product is CASSSKNRGQDSPLHF.

J is TRBJ2-7 and V is TRBV9; D gene ambiguous. From germline, CDR1 is SGDLS and CDR2 YYNGEE. The CDR3 extends over 14 amino acids. V was trimmed by 0 bases and J by 5 bases, leaving 12 bases between them. The CDR3 protein is CASSVGSILNEQYF. DNA of the CDR3: TGTGCCAGCAGCGTAGGTAGCATCCTAAACGAGCAGTACTTC.

V usage is TRBV6-5 and J usage is TRBJ2-1, with 11 bases matching TRBD1. Per germline, CDR1 MNHEY and CDR2 SVGAGI. V gave up 4 bases and J gave up 4 bases; unmatched junction bases: 3. This CDR3 is built from 15 residues. CDR3 sequence (DNA): TGTGCCAGCAGTTCCGGGACAGGGGGATACAATGAGCAGTTCTTC. It codes for CASSSGTGGYNEQFF.

The chain couples TRBV19 to TRBJ2-5; D might be TRBD1 or TRBD2, each matching 5 bases. CDR3 length: 15 residues. Trimming removed 5 bases at V and 5 bases at J, with 18 bases between. CDR1 is LNHDA, CDR2 SQIVND, per germline (reference sequence). The CDR3 bases are TGTGCCAGTAGTTCCCCCGGGACCGGGCGCGAGACCCAGTACTTC. It codes for CASSSPGTGRETQYF. The entire variable domain, with the rest obtained from reference TRBV19 and TRBJ2-5, is as follows: DGGITQSPKYLFRKEGQNVTLSCEQNLNHDAMYWYRQDPGQGLRLIYYSQIVNDFQKGDIAEGYSVSREKKESFPLTVTSAQKNPTAFYLCASSSPGTGRETQYFGPGTRLLVL.

J is TRBJ2-1 and V is TRBV5-1; the match to TRBD1 covers 7 bases. This CDR3 is 14 amino acids long. The junction had 3 bases not matched to a gene; V was cut back by 4 bases and J by 2 bases. Germline values: CDR1 SGHRS, CDR2 YFSETQ. The CDR3 sequence is CASSGGQPYNEQFF. CDR3 in DNA: TGCGCCAGCAGCGGGGGACAGCCCTACAATGAGCAGTTCTTC.

This sequence joins TRBV6-2 or TRBV6-3 and TRBJ1-6, with TRBD1 matching 9 bases. This CDR3 region has 15 residues. Germline CDR1 reads MNHEY; CDR2 reads SVGEGT. Unmatched junction bases numbered 6, after V lost 4 bases and J lost 8 bases. The CDR3 reads CASSSPRQGDSPLHF. The CDR3 DNA reads TGTGCCAGCAGTTCCCCAAGACAGGGGGATTCACCCCTCCACTTT.

The chain uses TRBV14 and TRBJ1-1, with D possibly matching TRBD1 (5 bases). Germline V gene data show CDR1 as SGHDN and CDR2 as FVKESK. V was pared by 1 base and J by 4 bases, with 7 bases between. The CDR3 sequence is 13 residues long. The CDR3 region is CASSQGRATEAFF. As DNA, the CDR3 is TGTGCCAGCAGCCAAGGCAGGGCCACTGAAGCTTTCTTT.

The chain has TRBV7-7 and TRBJ2-5; 15 nucleotides line up with TRBD2. V lost 3 bases, J lost 9 bases, and 5 bases stayed unmatched. CDR3 length: 15 amino acids. Germline V gene sequence: CDR1 SSHAT, CDR2 FNYEAQ (reference sequence). The CDR3: CASSLRTSGRDPQYF. The DNA of the CDR3 is TGTGCCAGCAGCTTGCGGACTAGCGGGAGGGATCCCCAGTACTTC.

This clone has just a few counts. The chain employs TRBV2 and TRBJ1-6, with D possibly matching TRBD1 (6 bases). This CDR3 is built from 16 residues. CDR1 and CDR2 from the germline V gene are SNHLY and FYNNEI. The ends were cut back, 1 base at V and 5 bases at J, with 12 bases in the middle. The chain's CDR3 is CASSEGAGVDNSPLHF. The CDR3 region has the DNA TGTGCCAGCAGTGAAGGGGCAGGGGTCGATAATTCACCCCTCCACTTT.

The genes are TRBV4-3 and TRBJ2-1; the D gene is possibly TRBD2 (7 bases). Germline CDR1 reads LGHNA; CDR2 reads YSLEER. V was shortened by 3 bases and J by 0 bases, with 15 bases between the two germline ends. The CDR3 contains 17 residues. This CDR3 reads CASSHARGGSSYNEQFF. CDR3 DNA: TGCGCCAGCAGCCACGCAAGGGGGGGTAGCTCCTACAATGAGCAGTTCTTC.